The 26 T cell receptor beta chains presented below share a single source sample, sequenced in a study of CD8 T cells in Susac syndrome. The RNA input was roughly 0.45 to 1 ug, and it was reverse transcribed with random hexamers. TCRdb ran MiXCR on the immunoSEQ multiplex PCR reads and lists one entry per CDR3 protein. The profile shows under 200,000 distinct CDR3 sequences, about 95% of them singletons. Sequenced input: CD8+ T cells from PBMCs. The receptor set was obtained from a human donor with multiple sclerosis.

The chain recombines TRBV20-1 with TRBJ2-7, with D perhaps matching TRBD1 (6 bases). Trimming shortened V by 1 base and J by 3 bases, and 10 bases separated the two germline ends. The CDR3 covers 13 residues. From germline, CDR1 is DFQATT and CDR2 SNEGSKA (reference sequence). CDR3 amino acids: CSARGTADYEQYF. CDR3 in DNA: TGCAGTGCTAGAGGGACAGCCGACTACGAGCAGTACTTC.

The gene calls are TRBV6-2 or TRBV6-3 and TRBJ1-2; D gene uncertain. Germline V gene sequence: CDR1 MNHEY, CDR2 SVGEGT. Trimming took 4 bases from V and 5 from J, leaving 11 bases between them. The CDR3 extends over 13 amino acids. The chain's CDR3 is CASSFLEQYGYTF. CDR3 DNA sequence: TGTGCCAGCAGTTTTTTGGAGCAGTATGGCTACACCTTC.

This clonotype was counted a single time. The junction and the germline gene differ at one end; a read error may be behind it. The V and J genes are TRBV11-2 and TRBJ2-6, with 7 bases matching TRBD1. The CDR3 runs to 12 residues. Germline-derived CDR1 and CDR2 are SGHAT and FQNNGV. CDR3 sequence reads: CASSPSLEGGAF. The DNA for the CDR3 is TGTGCCAGCAGCCCGTCCCTTGAAGGGGGCGCTTTC. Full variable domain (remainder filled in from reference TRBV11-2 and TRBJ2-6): EAGVAQSPRYKIIEKRQSVAFWCNPISGHATLYWYQQILGQGPKLLIQFQNNGVVDDSQLPKDRFSAERLKGVDSTLKIQPAKLEDSAVYLCASSPSLEGGAFGAGSRLTVL.

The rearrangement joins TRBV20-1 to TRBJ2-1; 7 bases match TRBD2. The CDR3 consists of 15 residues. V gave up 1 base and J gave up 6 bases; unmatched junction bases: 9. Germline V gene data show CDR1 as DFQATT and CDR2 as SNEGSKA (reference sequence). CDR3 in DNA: TGCAGTGCTAGAGGGGGGGACTACCAAGGCAATGAGCAGTTCTTC. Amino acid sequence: CSARGGDYQGNEQFF.

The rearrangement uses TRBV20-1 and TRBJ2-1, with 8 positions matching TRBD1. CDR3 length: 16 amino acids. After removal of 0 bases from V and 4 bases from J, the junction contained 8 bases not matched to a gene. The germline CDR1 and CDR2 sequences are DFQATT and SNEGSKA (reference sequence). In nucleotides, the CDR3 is TGCAGTGCTAGAGATCCAAAAGGACAGGGATACAATGAGCAGTTCTTC. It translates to CSARDPKGQGYNEQFF.

CDR3 region: CASRDLYGTQYF. CDR3 nucleotide sequence: TGTGCCAGCAGAGACCTGTACGGGACCCAGTACTTC. The gene calls are TRBV6-2 or TRBV6-3 and TRBJ2-5; no definite D call. Germline lookup yields CDR1 MNHEY and CDR2 SVGEGT. The CDR3 has 12 amino acids. V gave up 6 bases and J gave up 7 bases, with 12 bases separating them.

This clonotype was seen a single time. This chain's CDR3 is CSARGVGVQYF. The CDR3 DNA reads TGCAGTGCTAGAGGTGTAGGGGTTCAGTACTTC. The chain couples TRBV20-1 to TRBJ2-4, with a tentative D call TRBD1 (5 bases). The CDR3 covers 11 residues. Germline V gives CDR1 DFQATT, CDR2 SNEGSKA (reference sequence). V shed 1 base and J shed 11 bases, with 9 bases lying between them.

The CDR3 here is CASSQDSIANYGYTF. The DNA of the CDR3 is TGCGCCAGCAGCCAAGATTCCATAGCTAACTATGGCTACACCTTC. The chain recombines TRBV4-1 with TRBJ1-2; D gene uncertain. V shed 0 bases and J shed 0 bases, with 8 bases lying between them. This CDR3 region has 15 residues. Germline V gene data show CDR1 as MGHRA and CDR2 as YSYEKL.

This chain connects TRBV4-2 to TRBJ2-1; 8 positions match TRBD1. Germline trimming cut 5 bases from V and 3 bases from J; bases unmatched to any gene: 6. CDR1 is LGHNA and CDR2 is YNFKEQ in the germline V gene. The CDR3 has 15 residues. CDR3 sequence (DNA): TGTGCCAGCAGCTTCCCGGGACAGGTCTACAATGAGCAGTTCTTC. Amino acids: CASSFPGQVYNEQFF.

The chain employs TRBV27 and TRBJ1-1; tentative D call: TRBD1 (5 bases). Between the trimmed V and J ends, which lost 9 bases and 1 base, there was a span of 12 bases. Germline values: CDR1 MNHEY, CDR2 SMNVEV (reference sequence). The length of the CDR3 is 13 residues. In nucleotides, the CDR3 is TGTGCCAGTCGGGACCTACCGAACACTGAAGCTTTCTTT. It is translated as CASRDLPNTEAFF.

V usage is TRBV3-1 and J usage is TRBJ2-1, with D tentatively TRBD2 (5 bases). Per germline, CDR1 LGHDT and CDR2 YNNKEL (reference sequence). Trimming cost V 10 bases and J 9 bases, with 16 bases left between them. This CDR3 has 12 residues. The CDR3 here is CAIKAPAGEQFF. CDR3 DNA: TGTGCCATTAAGGCTCCGGCGGGTGAGCAGTTCTTC.

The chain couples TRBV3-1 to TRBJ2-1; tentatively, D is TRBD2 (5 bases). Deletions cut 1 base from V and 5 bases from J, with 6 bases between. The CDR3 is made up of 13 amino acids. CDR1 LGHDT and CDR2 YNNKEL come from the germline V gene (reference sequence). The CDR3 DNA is TGTGCCAGCAGCCAAGCACTAGACAATGAGCAGTTCTTC. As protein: CASSQALDNEQFF.

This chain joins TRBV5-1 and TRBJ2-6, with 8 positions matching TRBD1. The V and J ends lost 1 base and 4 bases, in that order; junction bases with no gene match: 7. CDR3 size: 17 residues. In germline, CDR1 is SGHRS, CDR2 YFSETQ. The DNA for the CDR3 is TGCGCCAGCAGCTTGTTGGCAGGGGGCACGGGGGCCAACGTCCTGACTTTC. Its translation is CASSLLAGGTGANVLTF.

DNA for the CDR3: TGCAGCGGCAGGGGCCCCTTCGAGCAGTACTTC. This encodes CSGRGPFEQYF. The chain has TRBV29-1 and TRBJ2-7; tentatively, D is TRBD1 (6 bases). The CDR3 loop spans 11 amino acids. Germline V CDR1 and CDR2: SQVTM, ANQGSEA. Trimming took off 7 bases at V and 6 bases at J, with 13 bases between the two ends.

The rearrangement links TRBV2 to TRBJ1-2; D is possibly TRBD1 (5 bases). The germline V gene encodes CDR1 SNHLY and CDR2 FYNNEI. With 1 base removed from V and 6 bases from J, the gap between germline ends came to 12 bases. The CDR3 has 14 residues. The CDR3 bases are TGTGCCAGCAGTGAAGAAGGGGAAGGGCATGGCTACACCTTC. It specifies CASSEEGEGHGYTF.

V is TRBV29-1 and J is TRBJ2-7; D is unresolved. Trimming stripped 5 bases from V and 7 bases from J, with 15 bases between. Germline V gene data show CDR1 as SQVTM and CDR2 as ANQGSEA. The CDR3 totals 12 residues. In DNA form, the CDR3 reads TGCAGCGTTAGGACGGAGTCTGGGGAGCAGTACTTC. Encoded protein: CSVRTESGEQYF.

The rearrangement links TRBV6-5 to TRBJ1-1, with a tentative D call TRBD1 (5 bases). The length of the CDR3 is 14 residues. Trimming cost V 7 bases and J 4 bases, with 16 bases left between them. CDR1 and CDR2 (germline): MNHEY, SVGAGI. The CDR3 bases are TGTGCCAGCACAGGGACGGGCTGGACCACTGAAGCTTTCTTT. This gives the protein CASTGTGWTTEAFF.

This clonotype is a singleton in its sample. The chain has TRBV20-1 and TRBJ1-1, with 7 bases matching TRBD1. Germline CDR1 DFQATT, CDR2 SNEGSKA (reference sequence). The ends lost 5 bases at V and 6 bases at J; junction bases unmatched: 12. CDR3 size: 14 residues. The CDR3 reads CSAGTGTEGPEAFF. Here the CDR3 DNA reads TGCAGTGCTGGGACCGGGACAGAAGGTCCTGAAGCTTTCTTT.

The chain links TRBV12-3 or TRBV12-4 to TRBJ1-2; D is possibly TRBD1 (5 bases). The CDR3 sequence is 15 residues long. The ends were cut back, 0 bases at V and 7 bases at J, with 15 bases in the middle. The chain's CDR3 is CASSLAYRTVFGYTF. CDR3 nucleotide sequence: TGTGCCAGCAGTTTAGCCTACAGGACGGTTTTTGGCTACACCTTC.

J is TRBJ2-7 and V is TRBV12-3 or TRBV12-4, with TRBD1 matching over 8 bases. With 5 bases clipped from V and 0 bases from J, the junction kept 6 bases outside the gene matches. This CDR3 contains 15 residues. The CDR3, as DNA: TGTGCCAGCAGTGCAGGACAGGGAAACTCCTACGAGCAGTACTTC. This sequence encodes CASSAGQGNSYEQYF.

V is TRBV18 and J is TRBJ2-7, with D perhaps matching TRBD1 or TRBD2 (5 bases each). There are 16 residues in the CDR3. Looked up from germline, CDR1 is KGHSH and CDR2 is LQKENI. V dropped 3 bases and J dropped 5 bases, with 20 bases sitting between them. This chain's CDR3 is CASSPTAGWESDEQYF. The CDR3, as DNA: TGTGCCAGCTCACCGACCGCAGGGTGGGAGAGCGACGAGCAGTACTTC.

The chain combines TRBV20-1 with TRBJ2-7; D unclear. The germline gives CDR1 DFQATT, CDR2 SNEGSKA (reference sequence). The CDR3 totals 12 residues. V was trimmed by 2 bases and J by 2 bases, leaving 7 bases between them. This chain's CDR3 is CSARYYTYEQYF. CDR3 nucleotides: TGCAGTGCTAGATACTATACCTACGAGCAGTACTTC.

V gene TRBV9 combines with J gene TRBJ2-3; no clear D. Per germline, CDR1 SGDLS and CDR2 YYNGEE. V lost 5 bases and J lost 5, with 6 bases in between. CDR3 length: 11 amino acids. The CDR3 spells CASSTGDTQYF. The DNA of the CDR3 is TGTGCCAGCAGTACGGGAGATACGCAGTATTTT.

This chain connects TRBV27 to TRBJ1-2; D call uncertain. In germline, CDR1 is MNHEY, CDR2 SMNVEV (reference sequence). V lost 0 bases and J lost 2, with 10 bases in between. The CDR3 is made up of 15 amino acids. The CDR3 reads CASSLSWGSNYGYTF. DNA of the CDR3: TGTGCCAGCAGTTTATCATGGGGTAGCAACTATGGCTACACCTTC.

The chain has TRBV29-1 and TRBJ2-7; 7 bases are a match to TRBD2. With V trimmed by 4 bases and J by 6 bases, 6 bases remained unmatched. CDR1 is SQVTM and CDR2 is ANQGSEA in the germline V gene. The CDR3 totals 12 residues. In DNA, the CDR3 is TGCAGCGTTGTACCCCCGGGAGGCGAGCAGTACTTC. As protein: CSVVPPGGEQYF.

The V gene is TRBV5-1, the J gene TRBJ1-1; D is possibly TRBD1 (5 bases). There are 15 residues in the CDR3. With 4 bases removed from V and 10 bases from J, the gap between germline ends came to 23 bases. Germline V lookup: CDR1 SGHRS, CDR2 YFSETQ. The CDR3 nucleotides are TGCGCCAGCAGCCCCCGCGGCAGGGTCTTTAATCCAGCTTTCTTT. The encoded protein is CASSPRGRVFNPAFF.